The clone carrying this T cell receptor (beta chain) came up a few times. Patients selected for sequencing had displayed CD8+CD57+ cell expansion by flow cytometry. CDR3 and TCR beta VDJ profiling relied on genomic DNA as the template. Via MiXCR, TCRdb re-called the reads, giving one row per CDR3 protein. Found here are roughly 180,000 distinct CDR3 sequences, roughly three fifths of them singletons; the top ten hold approximately 40%. The CDR3 spans 16 residues. Per germline, CDR1 SGHNT and CDR2 YYREEE (reference sequence). The V gene lost 5 bases and the J gene lost 5 bases, with 22 bases spanning the gap. The data are from a study of CD8+CD57+ T cells in acquired aplastic anemia.

The sequence came from a human donor with aplastic anemia. This chain links TRBV5-4 with TRBJ2-5; maybe TRBD1 (6 bases). Material for sequencing was sorted CD4+, CD8+, or CD8+CD57+ T cells (not recorded which) from PBMCs. CDR3 DNA sequence: TGTGCCAGCAGTTCTGGCGGACAGCGGACATCGGAGACCCAGTACTTC. Translation gives CASSSGGQRTSETQYF.